This TCR beta chain was observed in a study of T cells in Graves' hyperthyroidism and ophthalmopathy. This clonotype was found many times. Germline V lookup: CDR1 MDHEN, CDR2 SYDVKM. There are 12 residues in the CDR3. The V and J ends lost 5 bases and 8 bases, in that order; junction bases with no gene match: 5. Amplified regions were TCR beta CDR3 sequences from RNA transcripts. HTBI primers drove first-round RT-PCR of the TCR CDR3. TCRdb itself ran the multiplex PCR reads through MiXCR, one entry per CDR3 protein. The data show 500,000 to 750,000 distinct CDR3 sequences, 12% to 15% seen once. Patients affected by ophthalmopathy presented a Clinical Activity Score of at least 3, a NOSPECS grade of at least 4, and disease duration below 3 months.

The sequenced sample consisted of blood. The rearrangement joins TRBV28 to TRBJ1-2; 7 nucleotides line up with TRBD1. The clonotype originates from a woman aged 18 to 35 with Graves' ophthalmopathy. The CDR3 nucleotides read TGTGCCAGCAGTCGACAGGGACTGGGCTACACCTTC. This sequence encodes CASSRQGLGYTF.